A single T cell receptor (beta chain) is shown here with its context. This clonotype showed up many times. There is no known antigen for this receptor. Base qualities are missing; no much larger clone stands one base away. The source of the sample is a study of identical twins (dated by TCRdb to 2015 to 2016). Regarding the study in general: The study deep-sequenced TCR alpha and beta repertoires from monozygotic twins, unrelated adults of various ages and cord blood to test whether fetal clonotypes persist. To rule out contamination, the twin experiments were replicated at different times with different library preparation protocols.

Every donor in the study was a healthy Caucasian. The twin cohort consisted of three pairs of female monozygotic twins, all aged 18 to 29 years. Peripheral blood mononuclear cells were used as the source from which RNA for TCR libraries was isolated. Study-wide findings and limitations: In monozygotic twins, out-of-frame TCR alpha sharing was systematically underestimated by recombination models, although the models agreed with sharing between unrelated individuals. Because the same donors could not be followed over many years, conclusions were based on cross-sectional statistical analysis. Compared with coincidental sharing between unrelated individuals, out-of-frame TCR alpha sequences shared between twins had an excess of sequences with low generation probability. Abundant cord blood beta clonotypes carried fewer insertions; young adult naive repertoires showed a weaker similar trend, while memory repertoires showed none. Zero-insertion analyses could be partly confounded by invariant T cells such as MAIT and iNKT, although diverse VJ usage argued against such confounding for most clonotypes. The excess sharing between twins in beta out-of-frame sequences was weaker because fewer shared sequences reduced the signal-to-noise ratio.

The junction shows trimming of 8 bases on V and 6 bases on J, plus 11 bases between the germline ends. Its CDR3 holds 12 amino acids, cysteine through phenylalanine. Just CDR3 DNA is preserved here, 36 bases in frame from base 1. Libraries were constructed by 5' RACE. These reads were obtained on an Illumina HiSeq 2000. Template switching introduced a universal primer binding site; the final cDNA contained a unique molecular identifier, enabling accurate counting of TCR cDNA molecules. Specific primers in the conserved constant-segment region were used to synthesize first-strand cDNA for TCR alpha and beta chains. To control for contamination, every cDNA library was double barcoded, receiving both a SMART-Mk sample barcode and Illumina barcodes. Two successive PCR steps introduced TruSeq adapter sequences along with Illumina sample barcodes. TCR alpha and beta cDNA libraries were sequenced on the Illumina HiSeq platform with custom primers. The original methods were these. Raw reads were processed with MiGEC to extract unique molecular identifiers, and MiXCR was used to determine CDR3 positions. Recombination models were inferred per individual with the repgenHMM and IGoR tools using an EM algorithm. Shared clonotype analysis was performed with the tcR package in R, normalizing sharing by the product of cloneset sizes. To study raw recombination without the effects of thymic and clonal selection, out-of-frame nonproductive sequences were analyzed. In TCRdb, the public reads were trimmed at Q25 with fastp and aligned with MiXCR, with productive beta chains retained. Records with the same CDR3 protein are collapsed into one entry carrying the most frequent genes and DNA. The V and J calls here are based on TCRdb, not the publication. For this sample the table gives about 570,000 distinct CDR3 sequences, of which 9.5% to 10% were detected only once. In total, the top ten clones hold roughly 3% of the sample.

The data also belong to a second study, concerning yellow fever vaccine responses in identical twins. The second paper states: According to the authors, the vaccine-induced T cell response in identical twins seemed to be partly convergent and partly specific to each individual. Focusing on identical twins, the study followed the T cell clones that responded to the vaccine, and did so with precision.

Sequenced input: PBMCs. This TCR came from a woman aged 18-29 years in good health. The rearranged segments are TRBV12-3 or TRBV12-4 and TRBJ2-1, with the D gene uncertain. The DNA sequence is given as TGTGCCAGCGCGTCCGCGTCCAATGAGCAGTTCTTC. Its coded protein is CASASASNEQFF.